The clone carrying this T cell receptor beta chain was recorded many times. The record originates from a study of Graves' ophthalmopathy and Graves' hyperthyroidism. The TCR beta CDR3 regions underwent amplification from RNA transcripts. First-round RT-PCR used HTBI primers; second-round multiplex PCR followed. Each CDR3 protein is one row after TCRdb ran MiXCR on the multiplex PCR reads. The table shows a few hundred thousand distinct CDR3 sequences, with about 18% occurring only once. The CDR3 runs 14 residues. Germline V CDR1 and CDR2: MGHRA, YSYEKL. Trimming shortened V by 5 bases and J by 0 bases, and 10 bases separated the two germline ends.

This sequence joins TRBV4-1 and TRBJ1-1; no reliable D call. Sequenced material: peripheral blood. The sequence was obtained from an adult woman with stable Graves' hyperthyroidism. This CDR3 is CASSLIQLNTEAFF. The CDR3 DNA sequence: TGCGCCAGCAGCTTAATACAGCTGAACACTGAAGCTTTCTTT.